Below, 27 T cell receptor beta chains from the same sample are listed, as sequenced in a study of blood T cell repertoires in COVID-19. Some clones are missing from TCRdb's copy, which holds only in-frame ones; the method was immunoSEQ multiplex PCR. The data show 200,000 to 300,000 clones, about 82% seen once. The material sequenced was peripheral blood. Receptor source: a man aged 50 to 60 with COVID-19, enrolled during active disease.

On this clone itself: Other nucleotide sequences from this sample produce the same CDR3. This chain links TRBV9 with TRBJ1-1, with 7 nucleotides matching TRBD1. The J segment lost 0 bases and the V segment lost 2 bases, leaving 4 bases of the junction unmatched. CDR3 length: 15 residues. The germline V gene encodes CDR1 SGDLS and CDR2 YYNGEE. CDR3 protein: CASSVGDRLNTEAFF. Written as DNA, the CDR3 is TGTGCCAGCAGCGTGGGGGACAGACTGAACACTGAAGCTTTCTTT.

J is TRBJ1-1 and V is TRBV13; tentatively, D is TRBD1 (5 bases). The CDR3 contains 13 residues. Germline CDR1 reads PRHDT; CDR2 reads FYEKMQ (reference sequence). The V end was cut by 5 bases, the J end by 0 bases, with 7 bases between. CDR3 sequence (DNA): TGTGCCAGCAGCCAGGGAATGAACACTGAAGCTTTCTTT. Its protein is CASSQGMNTEAFF.

The V gene is TRBV6-6, the J gene TRBJ1-6; D uncertain. The CDR3 totals 15 residues. Germline V gene data show CDR1 as MNHNY and CDR2 as SVGAGI (reference sequence). Trimming shortened V by 6 bases and J by 7 bases, and 16 bases separated the two germline ends. The CDR3 nucleotides read TGTGCCAGCAGAGTAGACTTCCACGGCAATTCACCCCTCCACTTT. Protein sequence: CASRVDFHGNSPLHF.

The genes are TRBV7-2 and TRBJ2-3; D unresolved. Germline V gives CDR1 SGHTA, CDR2 FQGNSA. Trimming stripped 5 bases from V and 6 bases from J, with 9 bases between. The CDR3 has 12 amino acids. In DNA form, the CDR3 reads TGTGCCAGCAGCCCGTTTGCGGATACGCAGTATTTT. This translates into CASSPFADTQYF.

Only a few counts were recorded for this clone. The chain carries TRBV6-2 or TRBV6-3 and TRBJ1-6; TRBD1 might be the D (5 bases). Trimming shortened V by 5 bases and J by 14 bases, and 16 bases separated the two germline ends. The germline V gene encodes CDR1 MNHEY and CDR2 SVGEGT. The length of the CDR3 is 13 residues. The CDR3 region is CASSPGPGRALHF. CDR3 bases: TGTGCCAGCAGTCCCGGACCAGGGAGGGCCCTCCACTTT.

The chain has TRBV7-9 and TRBJ1-2; the D gene is possibly TRBD1 (5 bases). The CDR3 has 14 amino acids. Germline CDR1 is SEHNR and CDR2 is FQNEAQ (reference sequence). The V and J ends lost 0 bases and 5 bases respectively, with 10 bases between them. The CDR3 sequence: CASSLAGEVYGYTF. The CDR3 nucleotides are TGTGCCAGCAGCTTAGCAGGGGAAGTATATGGCTACACCTTC. Full variable domain (rest looked up from reference TRBV7-9 and TRBJ1-2): DTGVSQNPRHKITKRGQNVTFRCDPISEHNRLYWYRQTLGQGPEFLTYFQNEAQLEKSRLLSDRFSAERPKGSFSTLEIQRTEQGDSAMYLCASSLAGEVYGYTFGSGTRLTVV.

The chain links TRBV6-6 to TRBJ2-3, with D possibly TRBD1 on 5 matching bases. Looked up from germline, CDR1 is MNHNY and CDR2 is SVGAGI (reference sequence). V dropped 4 bases and J dropped 1 base, with 9 bases sitting between them. The CDR3 sequence is 14 residues long. CDR3 region: CASSLGHRTDTQYF. The CDR3 DNA sequence: TGTGCCAGCAGTTTAGGACACCGCACAGATACGCAGTATTTT.

The sample holds a few counts of this clone. The chain combines TRBV4-1 with TRBJ1-2, with D unclear. Germline lookup yields CDR1 MGHRA and CDR2 YSYEKL. Trimming stripped 3 bases from V and 8 bases from J, with 13 bases between. This CDR3 region has 13 residues. In DNA form, the CDR3 reads TGCGCCAGCAGCCAGGTAGGCCAGCGGGGCTACACCTTC. Amino acid sequence: CASSQVGQRGYTF.

This clone was seen only once. The chain joins TRBV21-1 to TRBJ2-2; the table calls TRBD1, which could not be checked here. TRBV21-1 is assigned pseudogene status. This CDR3 contains 17 residues. The CDR3 is CASSNKGQGTNTGELFF. CDR3 bases: TGTGCCAGCAGCAACAAGGGACAGGGGACGAACACCGGGGAGCTGTTTTTT.

The rearrangement links TRBV9 to TRBJ1-4, with D maybe TRBD1 (6 bases). Germline loops: CDR1 SGDLS, CDR2 YYNGEE. This CDR3 is built from 16 residues. V was shortened by 1 base and J by 5 bases, with 15 bases between the two germline ends. CDR3 DNA sequence: TGTGCCAGCAGCGTATCGGCGGTGGGGGCAAATGAAAAACTGTTTTTT. Protein sequence: CASSVSAVGANEKLFF.

This chain uses TRBV3-1 (or the pseudogene TRBV3-2) with TRBJ2-1; D perhaps matches TRBD2 (6 bases). Deletions cut 1 base from V and 5 bases from J, with 12 bases between. CDR3 length: 15 residues. The germline gives CDR1 LGHDT, CDR2 YNNKEL (reference sequence). Here the CDR3 DNA reads TGTGCCAGCAGCCAAGGGCCGGGGGATCACAATGAGCAGTTCTTC. This gives the protein CASSQGPGDHNEQFF.

The chain links TRBV5-5 to TRBJ2-3; 10 nucleotides agree with TRBD2. CDR3 length equals 15 residues. With 5 bases clipped from V and 2 bases from J, the junction kept 5 bases outside the gene matches. Per germline, CDR1 SGHKS and CDR2 YYEKEE (reference sequence). CDR3 sequence (DNA): TGTGCCAGCAGACTAGCGGGGCCCCTCACAGATACGCAGTATTTT. Translating it yields CASRLAGPLTDTQYF. Looking up the rest from reference TRBV5-5 and TRBJ2-3 gives the full variable domain: DAGVTQSPTHLIKTRGQQVTLRCSPISGHKSVSWYQQVLGQGPQFIFQYYEKEERGRGNFPDRFSARQFPNYSSELNVNALLLGDSALYLCASRLAGPLTDTQYFGPGTRLTVL.

This clone appeared many times. The chain has TRBV11-2 and TRBJ1-1, with unresolved D. CDR1 and CDR2 (germline): SGHAT, FQNNGV. This CDR3 has 14 amino acids. Between the trimmed V and J ends, which lost 5 bases and 4 bases, there was a span of 14 bases. The CDR3: CASSPWGGGTEAFF. Written as DNA, the CDR3 is TGTGCCAGCAGCCCCTGGGGAGGTGGCACTGAAGCTTTCTTT.

This clone showed up just once. V usage is TRBV3-1 (or the pseudogene TRBV3-2) and J usage is TRBJ1-2; 7 nucleotides match TRBD1. Germline V gene sequence: CDR1 LGHDT, CDR2 YNNKEL (reference sequence). With 10 bases clipped from V and 8 bases from J, the junction kept 13 bases outside the gene matches. This CDR3 region has 13 residues. The CDR3 DNA is TGTGCCATGCCGAGGGGGCGCGACTGGGGCTACACCTTC. It translates to CAMPRGRDWGYTF.

V gene TRBV7-2 combines with J gene TRBJ2-2; D gene ambiguous. V lost 1 base to trimming and J lost 3 bases, with 6 bases between them. The CDR3 length is 14 residues. In germline, CDR1 is SGHTA, CDR2 FQGNSA. As DNA, the CDR3 is TGTGCCAGCAGCTTAGGGGCCTACACCGGGGAGCTGTTTTTT. Its protein is CASSLGAYTGELFF.

This sequence joins TRBV19 and TRBJ2-2; 10 bases align to TRBD2. The V segment lost 2 bases and the J segment 7 bases; nucleotides outside the gene matches: 4. The CDR3 covers 15 residues. The V gene's germline CDR1 is LNHDA and CDR2 SQIVND (reference sequence). Written as DNA, the CDR3 is TGTGCCAGTAGTATAAGCGGGGGGGCCCTCGGGGAGCTGTTTTTT. Protein sequence: CASSISGGALGELFF.

The CDR3 coding sequence is TGTGCCACCTATGACAGGGGAGCTGAAGCTTTCTTT. Its protein is CATYDRGAEAFF. This sequence joins TRBV19 and TRBJ1-1; 8 bases match TRBD1. Unmatched junction bases numbered 7, after V lost 10 bases and J lost 6 bases. CDR3 length equals 12 residues. Looked up from germline, CDR1 is LNHDA and CDR2 is SQIVND (reference sequence).

This clone has more than one count but fewer than ten. The chain recombines TRBV6-5 with TRBJ2-1; TRBD1 matches at 10 bases. Germline loops: CDR1 MNHEY, CDR2 SVGAGI. The V and J ends lost 7 bases and 8 bases, in that order; junction bases with no gene match: 8. This CDR3 has 14 amino acids. CDR3 protein: CASNKDRGAHEQFF. As DNA, the CDR3 is TGTGCCAGCAATAAGGACAGGGGGGCCCATGAGCAGTTCTTC.

The CDR3 nucleotides are TGTGCCAGCAGTCGGGACAGGGGTTTTGCTGAAGCTTTCTTT. Translated: CASSRDRGFAEAFF. V and J are TRBV27 and TRBJ1-1, with 10 bases aligning to TRBD1. After removal of 5 bases from V and 6 bases from J, the junction contained 6 bases not matched to a gene. Per the germline V gene, CDR1 is MNHEY and CDR2 is SMNVEV (reference sequence). The CDR3 extends over 14 amino acids.

The chain carries TRBV9 and TRBJ2-7, with 10 bases fitting TRBD1. Per germline, CDR1 SGDLS and CDR2 YYNGEE. This CDR3 is built from 15 residues. V was pared by 2 bases and J by 6 bases, with 8 bases of the junction left unmatched. This CDR3 is CASSVSGTGAGEQYF. The DNA for the CDR3 is TGTGCCAGCAGCGTCTCTGGGACAGGGGCGGGCGAGCAGTACTTC. Full variable domain (outside the CDR3, taken from reference TRBV9 and TRBJ2-7): DSGVTQTPKHLITATGQRVTLRCSPRSGDLSVYWYQQSLDQGLQFLIQYYNGEERAKGNILERFSAQQFPDLHSELNLSSLELGDSALYFCASSVSGTGAGEQYFGPGTRLTVT.

This chain uses TRBV9 with TRBJ1-6; 9 bases are shared with TRBD1. Germline V gene data show CDR1 as SGDLS and CDR2 as YYNGEE. The CDR3 spans 16 residues. J lost 5 bases, V lost 2 bases, and 5 bases had no gene match. The CDR3 here is CASSVRDRVHNSPLHF. Here the CDR3 DNA reads TGTGCCAGCAGCGTTCGGGACAGGGTACATAATTCACCCCTCCACTTT.

The chain carries TRBV11-2 and TRBJ2-1; 10 bases are a match to TRBD2. The CDR3 consists of 15 residues. The V gene end was trimmed by 5 bases and the J gene end by 8 bases; junction bases not matched to a gene: 9. Per the germline V gene, CDR1 is SGHAT and CDR2 is FQNNGV. The CDR3 reads CASSALAGGSDEQFF. The CDR3 nucleotides are TGTGCCAGCAGCGCGTTAGCGGGGGGCTCGGATGAGCAGTTCTTC. Filled out from reference TRBV11-2 and TRBJ2-1, the complete variable domain reads EAGVAQSPRYKIIEKRQSVAFWCNPISGHATLYWYQQILGQGPKLLIQFQNNGVVDDSQLPKDRFSAERLKGVDSTLKIQPAKLEDSAVYLCASSALAGGSDEQFFGPGTRLTVL.

The CDR3 nucleotides are TGTGCCAGCAGCTTACTCGTCGGGCTAGCGGCGACCAATGAGCAGTTCTTC. This translates into CASSLLVGLAATNEQFF. The V gene is TRBV7-6, the J gene TRBJ2-1, with TRBD2 matching 7 bases. Germline values: CDR1 SGHVS, CDR2 FNYEAQ. The CDR3 spans 17 residues. The J segment lost 6 bases and the V segment lost 2 bases, leaving 13 bases of the junction unmatched.

The chain recombines TRBV11-2 with TRBJ2-3; 9 nucleotides align to TRBD2. This CDR3 contains 15 residues. Trimming at V came to 3 bases and at J to 5 bases, leaving 6 bases not matched to a gene. Germline CDR1 SGHAT, CDR2 FQNNGV. CDR3 protein: CASSFGGGAGDTQYF. Here the CDR3 DNA reads TGTGCCAGCAGCTTCGGCGGGGGGGCCGGAGATACGCAGTATTTT.

The chain uses TRBV5-4 and TRBJ2-6; the D gene is possibly TRBD1 (6 bases). V lost 3 bases and J 4 bases, leaving 17 bases between the germline ends. CDR3 length equals 17 residues. Germline-derived CDR1 and CDR2 are SGHNT and YYREEE (reference sequence). As DNA, the CDR3 is TGTGCCAGCAGCTCTCTTACACAGGGCTCCGGGGCCAACGTCCTGACTTTC. Translation gives CASSSLTQGSGANVLTF.

A word on this clone: The junction departs from the called germline gene at one end, perhaps through a read error. V usage is TRBV6-2 or TRBV6-3 and J usage is TRBJ2-1, with 9 bases matching TRBD1. Germline loops: CDR1 MNHEY, CDR2 SVGEGT. This CDR3 has 12 amino acids. CDR3 nucleotides: TGTGCCAGCAGTACGCCGGGGACAGGGATCCTCTTC. Protein: CASSTPGTGILF.

The rearrangement joins TRBV5-4 to TRBJ2-5; the match to TRBD2 covers 8 bases. Per germline, CDR1 SGHNT and CDR2 YYREEE (reference sequence). V lost 1 base and J lost 1; bases outside the gene matches: 3. The CDR3 is 15 residues long. The CDR3 sequence is CASSLKSGGQETQYF. Written as DNA, the CDR3 is TGTGCCAGCAGCTTGAAAAGCGGGGGCCAAGAGACCCAGTACTTC.